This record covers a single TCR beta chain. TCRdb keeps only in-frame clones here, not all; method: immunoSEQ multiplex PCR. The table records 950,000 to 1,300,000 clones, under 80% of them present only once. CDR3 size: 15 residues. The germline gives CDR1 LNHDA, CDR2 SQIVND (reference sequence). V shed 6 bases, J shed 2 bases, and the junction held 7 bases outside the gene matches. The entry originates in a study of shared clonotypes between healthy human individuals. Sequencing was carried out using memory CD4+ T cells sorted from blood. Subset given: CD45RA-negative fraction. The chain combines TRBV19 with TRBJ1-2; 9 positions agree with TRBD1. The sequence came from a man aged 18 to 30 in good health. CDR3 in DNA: TGTGCCAGTAGCTTGGACAGGGGCCCAAACTATGGCTACACCTTC. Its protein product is CASSLDRGPNYGYTF.